Given below is one T cell receptor (beta chain) in context. These data are taken from a study of cytomegalovirus exposure and HLA in healthy donors. This CDR3 has 14 amino acids. The trim removed 3 bases at V and 5 bases at J, leaving 6 bases unmatched. Germline CDR1 is GTSNPN and CDR2 is SVGIG (reference sequence). The primer mix had 60 Vbeta and 13 Jbeta primers. The data were produced by immunoSEQ multiplex PCR, yet TCRdb's version contains in-frame clones alone and is incomplete. This sample has 210,000 or so clones, with about three quarters found just once. The genes are TRBV30 and TRBJ2-5; TRBD2 aligns across 10 bases. Sequencing input: PBMCs. The TCR sequence derives from a boy aged 5-17 years in good health and CMV-seronegative. DNA of the CDR3: TGTGCCTGGAGAGCTAGCGGGAGCTTGGAGACCCAGTACTTC. Its protein product is CAWRASGSLETQYF.